This T cell receptor (beta chain) emerged from a study of patients and donors after allogeneic stem cell transplantation. The CDR3 has 9 amino acids. V lost 4 bases to trimming and J lost 11 bases, with 9 bases between them. Germline V gives CDR1 DFQATT, CDR2 SNEGSKA (reference sequence). TCRdb ran MiXCR on the RT-PCR reads and lists one entry per CDR3 protein. The sample includes about 200,000 distinct CDR3 sequences, 40% to 45% seen only once; the top ten take less than 40%. This TCR was recovered from a human donor who was either an allogeneic HSCT recipient or a stem cell or donor lymphocyte infusion donor (not recorded which). It is not recorded whose cells these are; they may come from a transplant donor. Sequenced: blood, either unsorted or a sorted T cell fraction (not recorded which). The chain employs TRBV20-1 and TRBJ2-7; D not certain. The CDR3 spells CSANPWKYF. CDR3 DNA: TGCAGTGCTAACCCGTGGAAGTACTTC.